Listed below are T cell receptor beta chains from one sample, sequenced in a study of monozygotic twins with inflammatory bowel disease. Each CDR3 protein gets one entry in TCRdb, which reprocessed the 5' RACE reads and gives no DNA. This sample's table reports approximately 40,000 distinct CDR3 sequences. The specimen sequenced was blood. Receptors were obtained from a human donor with ulcerative colitis or Crohn's disease, or a healthy co-twin of an affected twin (not recorded which). The CDR3 runs from the conserved cysteine through the conserved F or W. The order of the fields is V gene, clone size, J gene, CDR3 protein. Clone size, where shown, is once, few, many, or a class for clones that have expanded.

>TRBV29-1|-|TRBJ2-3
CSVEDQDRKSTDTQYF
>TRBV10-3|-|TRBJ2-1
CAISRKRESDEQFF
>TRBV4-1|-|TRBJ2-4
CASSPFSGENIQYF
>TRBV7-9|-|TRBJ2-3
CASSLRPNGDTDTQYF
>TRBV12-3/TRBV12-4|-|TRBJ2-1
CASSLGGGRRNEQFF
>TRBV10-3|-|TRBJ2-7
CATPPLTGTGAYEQYF
>TRBV4-2|-|TRBJ2-2
CASSQDATLATGELFF
>TRBV6-5|-|TRBJ1-6
CAAGPYNSPLHF
>TRBV12-3/TRBV12-4|-|TRBJ2-3
CASSSGQGVTQYF
>TRBV2|-|TRBJ2-7
CASSVAGLRYEQYF
>TRBV5-1|-|TRBJ2-7
CASSLLLGVSYEQYF
>TRBV19|-|TRBJ1-5
CASSERGRDNQPQHF
>TRBV20-1|-|TRBJ2-7
CSATDSNYEQYF
>TRBV20-1|-|TRBJ1-4
CSAVERNTRELFF
>TRBV5-6|-|TRBJ2-3
CAASNPRAADTQYF
>TRBV6-1|-|TRBJ1-1
CASSEWNTGGAFF
>TRBV7-8|-|TRBJ2-1
CASSKNPRDRGDEQFF
>TRBV5-1|-|TRBJ1-2
CASSERQDTLYGYTF
>TRBV7-2|-|TRBJ1-6
CASSLESRIGSPLHF
>TRBV6-5|-|TRBJ2-3
CASSHITGTSGTDTQYF
>TRBV28|-|TRBJ1-5
CASSLDQTSNQPQHF
>TRBV20-1|-|TRBJ1-2
CSARPGTGSFGYTF
>TRBV4-1|-|TRBJ2-4
CASSQPWDIQYF
>TRBV6-2/TRBV6-3|-|TRBJ2-1
CASLLGTSGIYNEQFF
>TRBV6-1|-|TRBJ2-3
CASSEWGVGRTDTQYF
>TRBV20-1|-|TRBJ2-1
CSAPTPGLAAEQFF
>TRBV4-1|-|TRBJ1-2
CASSHGTGTNYGYTF
>TRBV18|-|TRBJ2-4
CASSPPEEGQPLLAKNIQYF
>TRBV5-1|-|TRBJ2-2
CASSLYGTEGTGELFF
>TRBV28|-|TRBJ1-5
CASSLATGLGFQPQHF
>TRBV7-8|-|TRBJ2-2
CASSFSPPRGELFF
>TRBV27|-|TRBJ2-7
CASSQTGPYEQYF
>TRBV2|-|TRBJ2-1
CASRKGWGGFDEQFF
>TRBV6-2/TRBV6-3|-|TRBJ2-7
CASSYLARGGSSYEQYF
>TRBV19|-|TRBJ2-4
CASSNSGGPKNMQYF
>TRBV6-1|-|TRBJ1-4
CASYSDRFNEKLFF
>TRBV24-1|-|TRBJ2-1
CATSDSGTSGYEQFF
>TRBV20-1|-|TRBJ2-3
CSARDRASGRRSTDTQYF
>TRBV20-1|-|TRBJ2-2
CSVVSRGNTGELFF
>TRBV3-1|-|TRBJ2-7
CASSPGQGVSYEQYF
>TRBV19|-|TRBJ1-1
CASDLGSLNTEAFF
>TRBV5-1|-|TRBJ2-7
CASSRTGTYEQYF
>TRBV28|-|TRBJ1-3
CASSSYSSGNTIYF
>TRBV29-1|large|TRBJ2-3
CSVEYTTDTQYF
>TRBV7-9|-|TRBJ2-2
CASSLALGTGELFF
>TRBV9|-|TRBJ1-2
CASSAVSNYGYTF
>TRBV2|-|TRBJ2-1
CASRGIAVNNEQFF
>TRBV3-1|-|TRBJ1-1
CASSQDGTVNTEAFF
>TRBV20-1|-|TRBJ1-5
CSARATGNQPQHF
>TRBV27|-|TRBJ1-2
CTSSSNRVGDGYTF
>TRBV7-2|-|TRBJ1-5
CASSLSGGNQPQHF
>TRBV15|-|TRBJ2-2
CATSRDRDYTGELFF